The clone carrying this T cell receptor beta chain was picked up a small number of times. Antigen unknown. Germline V gene data show CDR1 as MNHEY and CDR2 as SMNVEV (reference sequence). V was clipped by 5 bases and J by 4 bases; unmatched bases: 8. This CDR3 contains 16 residues. There were no patients who had received any treatment before thyroid surgery. The data stem from a study of metastatic and nonmetastatic thyroid tumors. The overall study: A comparison of repertoires was made across blood and tumor or nodule tissue from malignant and benign thyroid patients. Study-level points and caveats: Reported TCR beta diversity, measured in blood and tumor, was significantly higher for malignant thyroid tumors than for benign nodules.

Per the original data handling: A distant-metastasis classifier for papillary thyroid cancer was built using CDR3 differences across clinicopathological groups. TCRdb re-analyzed the PCR reads using MiXCR. These V and J calls originate from TCRdb's pipeline instead of the authors' own analysis. The sample yields approximately 12,000 clones, roughly a third seen once. The sequence was obtained from a male donor with papillary thyroid cancer or a benign thyroid nodule (not recorded which). Some clones in this sample may be carry-over from other donors' samples. Sequenced input: tumor tissue. The chain is built from TRBV27 and TRBJ1-6; 7 nucleotides align to TRBD1. The DNA for the CDR3 is TGTGCCAGCAGTCCCAGGGGGGTCACGTATAATTCACCCCTCCACTTT. It is translated as CASSPRGVTYNSPLHF.